This is a list of T cell receptor beta chains from one sample in a study of chemoradiotherapy in HPV16-positive cancers. Profiled with immunoSEQ multiplex PCR; TCRdb holds only in-frame clones, not every one. This sample has approximately 8,300 clones, with roughly 89% found just once. Sequenced material: blood, taken from a patient who underwent chemoradiotherapy. The source of these receptors is a human donor with HPV-associated anogenital cancer. Both conserved end residues are part of each CDR3. The D gene is left open where the match is weak. Size tells how often a clone was seen (once, few, many) or the class of an expanded clone, and some rows leave it out.

j_call: TRBJ2-7; d_call: NA; v_call: TRBV6-5; clone_size: NA; cdr3_nt: TGTGCCAGCAGTTACTACGCAGGTTTCTACGAGCAGTACTTC; cdr3_aa: CASSYYAGFYEQYF
j_call: TRBJ1-2; d_call: NA; v_call: TRBV29-1; clone_size: NA; cdr3_nt: TGCAGCGTTGAACAGAGCTATGGCTACACCTTC; cdr3_aa: CSVEQSYGYTF
j_call: TRBJ2-3; d_call: TRBD2; v_call: TRBV11-2; clone_size: NA; cdr3_nt: TGTGCCAGCAGCTTAAGCGGGGGGACGGGGGATACGCAGTATTTT; cdr3_aa: CASSLSGGTGDTQYF
j_call: TRBJ1-2; d_call: NA; v_call: TRBV29-1; clone_size: NA; cdr3_nt: TGCAGCGTTGAAGATCGGGACAAAGGTAGCTATGGCTACACCTTC; cdr3_aa: CSVEDRDKGSYGYTF
j_call: TRBJ1-1; d_call: NA; v_call: TRBV6-5; clone_size: NA; cdr3_nt: TGTGCCAGCAGCTCAAGGGGGAACACTGAAGCTTTCTTT; cdr3_aa: CASSSRGNTEAFF
j_call: TRBJ1-4; d_call: NA; v_call: TRBV19; clone_size: NA; cdr3_nt: TGTGCCAGTAGTAGATCCAGGGATGAGGTTGAAAAACTGTTTTTT; cdr3_aa: CASSRSRDEVEKLFF
j_call: TRBJ2-3; d_call: NA; v_call: TRBV18; clone_size: NA; cdr3_nt: TGTGCCAGCTCCTCCCCCACAGATACGCAGTATTTT; cdr3_aa: CASSSPTDTQYF
j_call: TRBJ2-3; d_call: TRBD2; v_call: TRBV2; clone_size: NA; cdr3_nt: TGTGCCAGCAACCCGTTGGCGGGGGGGCCTTTAGATACGCAGTATTTT; cdr3_aa: CASNPLAGGPLDTQYF
j_call: TRBJ1-4; d_call: NA; v_call: TRBV7-9; clone_size: NA; cdr3_nt: TGTGCCAGCAGCCAAAACAATGTCGAAAAACTGTTTTTT; cdr3_aa: CASSQNNVEKLFF
j_call: TRBJ2-5; d_call: NA; v_call: TRBV6-5; clone_size: NA; cdr3_nt: TGTGCCAGCAGTTTGGGTGAGACCCAGTACTTC; cdr3_aa: CASSLGETQYF
j_call: TRBJ1-3; d_call: NA; v_call: TRBV4-3; clone_size: NA; cdr3_nt: TGCGCCAGCAGCCAAGATTCCACAGGGTCGGGAAACACCATATATTTT; cdr3_aa: CASSQDSTGSGNTIYF
j_call: TRBJ1-1; d_call: NA; v_call: TRBV9; clone_size: once; cdr3_nt: TGTGCCAGCAGCCTGCGCGGGGGGAACACTGAAGCTTTCTTT; cdr3_aa: CASSLRGGNTEAFF
j_call: TRBJ2-4; d_call: TRBD1; v_call: TRBV19; clone_size: NA; cdr3_nt: TGTGCCAGTAGTCCATGGACAGGGGGTCACAAAAACATTCAGTACTTC; cdr3_aa: CASSPWTGGHKNIQYF
j_call: TRBJ1-1; d_call: TRBD1; v_call: TRBV7-8; clone_size: NA; cdr3_nt: TGTGCCAGCAGCTTGGACAGGGGGTTTGGGAACACTGAAGCTTTCTTT; cdr3_aa: CASSLDRGFGNTEAFF
j_call: TRBJ2-1; d_call: NA; v_call: TRBV5-5; clone_size: NA; cdr3_nt: TGTGCCAGCAGCTTGGTAGGCAGAGGACATGAGCAGTTCTTC; cdr3_aa: CASSLVGRGHEQFF
j_call: TRBJ2-2; d_call: TRBD1; v_call: TRBV11-3; clone_size: NA; cdr3_nt: TGTGCCAGCAGCTACGGAGACAGGGTTTTAGGCGGGGAGCTGTTTTTT; cdr3_aa: CASSYGDRVLGGELFF
j_call: TRBJ1-3; d_call: NA; v_call: TRBV10-3; clone_size: NA; cdr3_nt: TGTGCCATCATGTTAGAGGGTACATCAGGAAACACCATATATTTT; cdr3_aa: CAIMLEGTSGNTIYF
j_call: TRBJ2-1; d_call: TRBD1; v_call: TRBV10-3; clone_size: NA; cdr3_nt: TGTGCCATCAGTGATCCCGGACAGGGGATCAATGAGCAGTTCTTC; cdr3_aa: CAISDPGQGINEQFF
j_call: TRBJ1-1; d_call: NA; v_call: TRBV5-4; clone_size: NA; cdr3_nt: TGTGCCAGCAGCTCGCGGGCTTCGACTCTCAGGAACACTGAAGCTTTCTTT; cdr3_aa: CASSSRASTLRNTEAFF
j_call: TRBJ2-6; d_call: NA; v_call: TRBV4-2; clone_size: once; cdr3_nt: TGTGCCAGCAGCCCCCCTTCAGCCTCTGGGGCCAACGTCCTGACTTTC; cdr3_aa: CASSPPSASGANVLTF
j_call: TRBJ2-1; d_call: NA; v_call: TRBV5-1; clone_size: NA; cdr3_nt: TGCGCCAGCAGCGACGTAGCCTACAATGAGCAGTTCTTC; cdr3_aa: CASSDVAYNEQFF
j_call: TRBJ1-1; d_call: TRBD1; v_call: TRBV5-6; clone_size: NA; cdr3_nt: TGTGCCAGCAGCTCCCCGGGACAGGGGTACACTGAAGCTTTCTTT; cdr3_aa: CASSSPGQGYTEAFF
j_call: TRBJ2-5; d_call: TRBD1; v_call: TRBV7-9; clone_size: NA; cdr3_nt: TGTGCCAGCAGCGTTACTTCGGGACAGGGCGATCTGTACTTC; cdr3_aa: CASSVTSGQGDLYF
j_call: TRBJ1-2; d_call: TRBD1; v_call: TRBV18; clone_size: NA; cdr3_nt: TGTGCCAGCTCACCACCGCAGGGGGCGGGGACCTTC; cdr3_aa: CASSPPQGAGTF
j_call: TRBJ2-7; d_call: TRBD1; v_call: TRBV27; clone_size: NA; cdr3_nt: TGTGCCAGCCGAGTCCGGGACAGGGGTAGGAGGCAGTACTTC; cdr3_aa: CASRVRDRGRRQYF
j_call: TRBJ1-2; d_call: NA; v_call: TRBV15; clone_size: NA; cdr3_nt: TGTGCCACCAGCGAACAGGGTCGGGACTATGGCTACACCTTC; cdr3_aa: CATSEQGRDYGYTF
j_call: TRBJ1-5; d_call: TRBD1; v_call: TRBV6-5; clone_size: NA; cdr3_nt: TGTGCCAGCAGTTACGAGGGGGCTCTCAATCAGCCCCAGCATTTT; cdr3_aa: CASSYEGALNQPQHF
j_call: TRBJ1-1; d_call: NA; v_call: TRBV13; clone_size: NA; cdr3_nt: TGTGCCAGCTCGTGGAGGATGAACACTGAAGCTTTCTTT; cdr3_aa: CASSWRMNTEAFF
j_call: TRBJ2-5; d_call: NA; v_call: TRBV9; clone_size: NA; cdr3_nt: TGTGCCAGCAGCGGAGGGGACCGACCAGGGCAAGAGACCCAGTACTTC; cdr3_aa: CASSGGDRPGQETQYF
j_call: TRBJ1-3; d_call: NA; v_call: TRBV14; clone_size: NA; cdr3_nt: TGTGCCAGCAGCCATCTTTCAGGACATAGCTCTGGAAACACCATATATTTT; cdr3_aa: CASSHLSGHSSGNTIYF
j_call: TRBJ1-1; d_call: NA; v_call: TRBV25-1; clone_size: NA; cdr3_nt: TGTGCCAGCGTCTGGGGGGACCAATTGAACACTGAAGCTTTCTTT; cdr3_aa: CASVWGDQLNTEAFF
j_call: TRBJ2-1; d_call: TRBD1; v_call: TRBV2; clone_size: NA; cdr3_nt: TGTGCCAGCATCGGGGACAGGTTGTCCTACAATGAGCAGTTCTTC; cdr3_aa: CASIGDRLSYNEQFF
j_call: TRBJ1-1; d_call: TRBD1; v_call: TRBV6-6; clone_size: NA; cdr3_nt: TGTGCCAGCAGTAACGGACAGGGAGGCGGGGTTGAAGCTTTCTTT; cdr3_aa: CASSNGQGGGVEAFF
j_call: TRBJ2-6; d_call: TRBD1; v_call: TRBV5-1; clone_size: NA; cdr3_nt: TGCGCCAGCAGCCCCGCCGGGACAGCCTCTGGGGCCAACGTCCTGACTTTC; cdr3_aa: CASSPAGTASGANVLTF
j_call: TRBJ2-3; d_call: NA; v_call: TRBV5-1; clone_size: few; cdr3_nt: TGCGCCAGCAGCGATACTTCAGGGGATACGCAGTATTTT; cdr3_aa: CASSDTSGDTQYF
j_call: TRBJ1-6; d_call: TRBD1; v_call: TRBV7-2; clone_size: NA; cdr3_nt: TGTGCCAGCACCCAGTGGGACAGGGCTAATTCACCCCTCCACTTT; cdr3_aa: CASTQWDRANSPLHF
j_call: TRBJ2-3; d_call: NA; v_call: TRBV2; clone_size: NA; cdr3_nt: TGTGCCAGCAGCTATGGCTCGGGAACGGCGAGCACAGATACGCAGTATTTT; cdr3_aa: CASSYGSGTASTDTQYF
j_call: TRBJ2-3; d_call: TRBD1; v_call: TRBV29-1; clone_size: NA; cdr3_nt: TGCAGCCTGACAGGGGGCGCGGGCACAGATACGCAGTATTTT; cdr3_aa: CSLTGGAGTDTQYF
j_call: TRBJ2-1; d_call: NA; v_call: TRBV5-1; clone_size: few; cdr3_nt: TGCGCCAGCAGATTGCTGCAGGGGAGCGGGAATGAGCAGTTCTTC; cdr3_aa: CASRLLQGSGNEQFF
j_call: TRBJ1-2; d_call: NA; v_call: TRBV6-1; clone_size: NA; cdr3_nt: TGTGCCAGCAGAGGACCTAACTATGGCTACACCTTC; cdr3_aa: CASRGPNYGYTF
j_call: TRBJ1-2; d_call: TRBD1; v_call: TRBV7-9; clone_size: NA; cdr3_nt: TGTGCCAGCAGCTCTGGGGACAGTGGCTACACCTTC; cdr3_aa: CASSSGDSGYTF
j_call: TRBJ1-3; d_call: NA; v_call: TRBV4-2; clone_size: NA; cdr3_nt: TGTGCCAGCAGCCAAGAACCGGGCTCTGGAAACACCATATATTTT; cdr3_aa: CASSQEPGSGNTIYF
j_call: TRBJ1-6; d_call: NA; v_call: TRBV5-1; clone_size: NA; cdr3_nt: TGCGCCAGCAGCTCCCAATCCGATAATTCACCCCTCCACTTT; cdr3_aa: CASSSQSDNSPLHF
j_call: TRBJ1-1; d_call: NA; v_call: TRBV5-3; clone_size: NA; cdr3_nt: TGTGCCAGAAGCCGTCCGCGATCAGGGTTAGAAGCTTTCTTT; cdr3_aa: CARSRPRSGLEAFF